These T cell receptor beta chains were read from a single sample in a study of beta chain features in type 1 diabetes. TCRdb's copy holds only in-frame clones and misses some; the assay was immunoSEQ multiplex PCR. The sample shows around 600,000 clones, 12% of them seen only once. The specimen sequenced was naive CD4+ T cells from blood. Receptors were obtained from a man aged 25 to 40 with type 1 diabetes. CDR3s include the opening cysteine and the closing phenylalanine or tryptophan. D genes are given only for firm matches. Where a row states a size, it is once, few, many or the class of an expanded clone; other rows omit it.

clone_size	v_call	j_call	d_call	cdr3_length	cdr3_aa	cdr3_nt
.	TRBV5-4	TRBJ1-4	.	13	CASSPPQGEKLFF	TGTGCCAGCAGCCCGCCCCAGGGGGAAAAACTGTTTTTT
.	TRBV9	TRBJ1-2	TRBD1	13	CASSVDRGHGYTF	TGTGCCAGCAGCGTGGACAGGGGCCATGGCTACACCTTC
.	TRBV7-2	TRBJ2-1	.	13	CASSRGHLNEQFF	TGTGCCAGCAGCCGGGGGCATCTAAATGAGCAGTTCTTC
.	TRBV11-2	TRBJ2-6	.	15	CASSLDISGANVLTF	TGTGCCAGCAGCTTGGACATCTCTGGGGCCAACGTCCTGACTTTC
few	TRBV7-2	TRBJ2-7	TRBD2	17	CASSSSASAGGRSEQYF	TGTGCCAGCAGCTCATCCGCGTCGGCGGGGGGCAGATCCGAGCAGTACTTC
few	TRBV7-2	TRBJ2-2	.	14	CASSLVQITGELFF	TGTGCCAGCAGCTTAGTACAAATCACCGGGGAGCTGTTTTTT
few	TRBV29-1	TRBJ2-5	TRBD1	13	CSVLGQGQETQYF	TGCAGCGTCTTAGGACAGGGCCAAGAGACCCAGTACTTC
few	TRBV23-1	TRBJ2-7	.	16	CASPWRIRQDVYEQYF	TGCGCCAGCCCCTGGCGGATCCGACAGGATGTTTACGAGCAGTACTTC
.	TRBV2	TRBJ2-3	TRBD2	12	CASRTSENTQYF	TGTGCCAGTAGGACTAGCGAAAATACGCAGTATTTT
few	TRBV4-3	TRBJ1-5	.	16	CASRTSLVSGNQPQHF	TGCGCCAGCAGGACGTCTTTGGTTAGCGGCAATCAGCCCCAGCATTTT
few	TRBV4-3	TRBJ2-7	.	15	CASSQDSQQNYEQYF	TGCGCCAGCAGCCAAGATTCGCAACAGAACTACGAGCAGTACTTC
.	TRBV4-2	TRBJ2-5	.	14	CASSQERGEETQYF	TGTGCCAGCAGCCAAGAAAGAGGGGAAGAGACCCAGTACTTC
few	TRBV28	TRBJ1-2	TRBD1	15	CASSLGGTVTYGYTF	TGTGCCAGCAGTTTAGGGGGGACAGTGACTTATGGCTACACCTTC
.	TRBV7-2	TRBJ2-7	TRBD1	15	CASSSRTGGRNEQYF	TGTGCCAGCAGCTCCAGGACAGGGGGGCGGAACGAGCAGTACTTC
few	TRBV18	TRBJ1-2	TRBD1	15	CASSQFDRGTGGYTF	TGTGCCAGCTCACAATTTGACAGGGGCACCGGCGGCTACACCTTC
few	TRBV4-2	TRBJ2-3	.	16	CASSQDSLGRTDTQYF	TGTGCCAGCAGCCAAGACTCCTTGGGCCGCACAGATACGCAGTATTTT
few	TRBV18	TRBJ2-5	.	11	CASSLQETQYF	TGTGCCAGCTCACTTCAAGAGACCCAGTACTTC
.	TRBV2	TRBJ1-1	TRBD1	15	CASSVQGSPNTEAFF	TGTGCCAGCAGTGTACAGGGGAGCCCGAACACTGAAGCTTTCTTT
.	TRBV7-3	TRBJ1-2	TRBD1	14	CASSPGTGVYGYTF	TGTGCCAGCAGCCCCGGGACAGGGGTATATGGCTACACCTTC
.	TRBV20-1	TRBJ2-5	.	11	CSANRLETQYF	TGCAGTGCAAACCGTTTAGAGACCCAGTACTTC
.	TRBV27	TRBJ2-3	TRBD2	14	CASSWGRGVVTQYF	TGTGCCAGCAGTTGGGGCCGGGGGGTAGTCACGCAGTATTTT
few	TRBV5-6	TRBJ2-3	TRBD2	14	CASSSPQLANTQYF	TGTGCCAGCAGCTCCCCCCAACTAGCGAATACGCAGTATTTT
.	TRBV15	TRBJ2-1	.	17	CATSRDPPLREFSEQFF	TGTGCCACCAGCAGAGATCCCCCCCTTAGGGAATTTTCTGAGCAGTTCTTC
few	TRBV27	TRBJ2-5	TRBD2	17	CAGPSTYAGVYQETQYF	TGTGCCGGACCGAGTACCTATGCGGGGGTCTACCAAGAGACCCAGTACTTC
few	TRBV5-4	TRBJ2-7	TRBD2	16	CASSAGGTLSSYEQYF	TGTGCCAGCAGCGCGGGAGGGACATTAAGCTCCTACGAGCAGTACTTC
.	TRBV5-1	TRBJ2-1	TRBD2	15	CASRPTSGSYNEQFF	TGCGCCAGCAGACCGACTAGCGGCTCCTACAATGAGCAGTTCTTC
.	TRBV7-2	TRBJ2-3	TRBD1	15	CASSLVQGATDTQYF	TGTGCCAGCAGCTTGGTACAGGGGGCAACAGATACGCAGTATTTT